This passage covers 6 T cell receptor delta chains from one sample sequenced in a study of γδ T cells in repeated Plasmodium falciparum infection. TCRdb reapplied CATT to the multiplex PCR reads. The sample carries 85,000 to 100,000 delta-chain clones, 0.75% to 1% recorded once. Gammadelta T cells were flow-sorted from PBMC into Vgamma9/Vdelta2+ and Vdelta2-negative populations for bulk analysis. Sequenced sample: gamma-delta T cells from blood. Receptors originate from a pool of human donors (malaria-infected and uninfected, not separated).

In regard to this clone: TCRdb's entry gives the protein of a much larger clone, which mismatches this DNA's translation at residue 8, likely from a read error; the protein reported here is translated from the DNA. This chain uses TRDV1 with TRDJ1; D perhaps matches TRDD3 (5 bases). Since TCRdb gives no J gene, matching the DNA to germline was used here to assign it. CDR1 and CDR2 from the germline V gene are TSWWSYY and QGS. Trimming took 0 bases from V and 1 from J, leaving 18 bases between them. This CDR3 has 18 amino acids. DNA for the CDR3: TGTGCTCTTGGGGAACTAGCTACCCCCCGGGGACCCACCGATAAACTCATCTTT. This sequence encodes CALGELATPRGPTDKLIF.

On this clone: The protein given by TCRdb reflects a much larger clone and differs at residue 14 from this DNA's translation, likely from a read error; the protein shown is the DNA's translation. The V gene is TRDV1, the J gene TRDJ3; D is perhaps TRDD3 (8 bases). This CDR3 spans 25 amino acids. Trimming stripped 3 bases from V and 0 bases from J, with 33 bases between. Germline CDR1 and CDR2: TSWWSYY and QGS. The chain's CDR3 is CALGDPIFLQGDNHADSWDTRQMFF. CDR3 bases: TGTGCTCTTGGGGATCCAATTTTCCTACAGGGGGATAACCATGCGGACTCCTGGGACACCCGACAGATGTTTTTC.

On this clone: TCRdb pairs this DNA with a much larger clone's protein that differs at residue 11, likely a read error; the protein shown was translated from the DNA. The genes are TRDV2 and TRDJ1; D unresolved. Matching the DNA to germline supplied the J gene, which TCRdb does not give. CDR1 and CDR2 (germline): GEAIGNYY, EKD. This CDR3 is 15 amino acids long. The CDR3 is CACDLLVRTTGKLIF. CDR3 DNA sequence: TGTGCCTGTGACCTTCTCGTACGTACTACCGGTAAACTCATCTTT.

Turning to this clone: This is likely an artifact of a read error, given a far larger clone one base away. This sample also contains other DNA sequences that code for the same CDR3. The rearrangement uses TRDV1 and TRDJ1, with TRDD3 as a possible D gene (5 bases). V lost 2 bases and J lost 0, with 22 bases in between. CDR1 and CDR2 from the germline V gene are TSWWSYY and QGS. The CDR3 extends over 19 amino acids. Written as DNA, the CDR3 is TGTGCTCTTGGGGAATGTAGGGACCCATGGGGAGCCAACACCGATAAACTCATCTTT. Its protein is CALGECRDPWGANTDKLIF.

On this clone itself: The protein TCRdb gives is from a much larger clone and does not agree with this DNA's translation at residue 14, likely a read error; the protein shown here comes from the DNA. The chain carries TRDV1 and TRDJ1; D is possibly TRDD2 or TRDD3 (7 bases each). Germline matching of the DNA provided the J gene here, since TCRdb leaves it blank. The length of the CDR3 is 20 residues. CDR1 TSWWSYY and CDR2 QGS come from the germline V gene. V was cut by 4 bases and J by 3 bases, with 30 bases left in between. The CDR3 bases are TGTGCTCTTGGGGGATCCTTCCTCGGATTCTTCCGGGGGATGCCCGATAAACTCATCTTT. As protein: CALGGSFLGFFRGMPDKLIF.

Remarks on this clone: The protein in TCRdb stems from a much larger clone and differs at residue 3 from this DNA's translation, likely a read error; here the protein is translated from the DNA. This sequence joins TRDV1 and TRDJ1; a weak D match, TRDD3 (6 bases). The CDR3 consists of 22 residues. Per the germline V gene, CDR1 is TSWWSYY and CDR2 is QGS. The CDR3 spells CAPGEPYYVGPIPTPYTDKLIF. CDR3 nucleotides: TGTGCTCCTGGGGAACCTTACTACGTGGGTCCCATCCCTACGCCATACACCGATAAACTCATCTTT.